Below are 3 T cell receptor beta chains sequenced from a single sample in a study of blood T cell repertoires in COVID-19. The data were produced by immunoSEQ multiplex PCR, yet TCRdb's version contains in-frame clones alone and is incomplete. Of roughly 220,000 clones detected, under 90% appear once; the ten largest clones hold approximately 6.1%. Sequences were obtained from peripheral blood. The receptors stem from a man older than 75 with acute or convalescent COVID-19.

The chain couples TRBV14 to TRBJ1-6; 7 nucleotides match TRBD1. The V gene end was trimmed by 5 bases and the J gene end by 5 bases; junction bases not matched to a gene: 3. Germline-derived CDR1 and CDR2 are SGHDN and FVKESK. The CDR3 is 14 residues long. The CDR3 coding sequence is TGTGCCAGCAGCACGCAGGGGGATAATTCACCCCTCCACTTT. Translating gives CASSTQGDNSPLHF. Supplemented by reference TRBV14 and TRBJ1-6, the full variable domain reads EAGVTQFPSHSVIEKGQTVTLRCDPISGHDNLYWYRRVMGKEIKFLLHFVKESKQDESGMPNNRFLAERTGGTYSTLKVQPAELEDSGVYFCASSTQGDNSPLHFGNGTRLTVT.

In the case of this clone: Other DNA sequences within the sample encode an identical CDR3. The V and J genes are TRBV7-3 and TRBJ2-5; 13 bases match TRBD2. This CDR3 is built from 15 residues. Germline V CDR1 and CDR2: SGHTA, FQGTGA. V dropped 4 bases and J dropped 2; count of bases not matched to a gene: 1. The CDR3 region has the DNA TGTGCCAGCAGCTCGGGACTAGCGGGACAAGAGACCCAGTACTTC. Translating it yields CASSSGLAGQETQYF.

This clone has only one observation. This chain joins TRBV19 and TRBJ2-3; no clear D. The germline CDR1 and CDR2 sequences are LNHDA and SQIVND (reference sequence). The germline V and J ends were trimmed by 4 bases and 5 bases, with 10 bases remaining between them. This CDR3 is built from 13 residues. The CDR3 DNA follows: TGTGCCAGTAGTACCACTTCGGGAGATACGCAGTATTTT. Amino acid sequence: CASSTTSGDTQYF.